This T cell receptor (beta chain) was obtained from a study of blood T cell repertoires in COVID-19. Using immunoSEQ multiplex PCR, the repertoire was profiled, and TCRdb retains in-frame clones only, with some absent. The repertoire holds approximately 330,000 clones, with about nine tenths as singletons. This CDR3 is 15 amino acids long. Germline V gene sequence: CDR1 SGHRS, CDR2 YFSETQ. Trimming took 2 bases from V and 5 from J; bases not matched to a gene: 7. The sample was PBMCs or T cells enriched from blood (not recorded which). The rearrangement joins TRBV5-1 to TRBJ2-4, with TRBD1 matching over 7 bases. The origin of this receptor is a woman aged 25-40 years who had recovered from COVID-19. In DNA form, the CDR3 reads TGCGCCAGCAGCTTAACAGGGGTTTCGGAAAACATTCAGTACTTC. It yields the protein CASSLTGVSENIQYF.